This T cell receptor (beta chain) came from a study of immune evolution from preneoplasia to lung adenocarcinoma (dated by TCRdb to the early 2020s). For the study in its entirety: The study combined immune gene expression, TCR sequencing and multiplex immunofluorescence to profile immune contexture across lung adenocarcinoma precursors and invasive adenocarcinoma. Resected precursor lesions (AAH, AIS, MIA) and invasive adenocarcinomas were each compared against paired morphologically normal lung tissue. Sample size was determined by specimen availability and not by a prior power calculation. Whole exome sequencing and methylation data from the same cohort of nodules were integrated with the immune data. The overall cohort comprised 53 patients with pulmonary nodules who underwent surgical resection. TCR sequencing data were obtained from around 56 patients. It was reported in the study that over a hundred samples were used for TCR sequencing. POLYSOLVER was used to infer Class I HLA alleles from exome data, and LOHHLA was used to detect allele-specific HLA loss.

Results and caveats for the whole study, not just this receptor: Normal lung had the highest top T cell clone frequencies, and these frequencies appeared to fall progressively from AAH through AIS, MIA and invasive adenocarcinoma. The highest clonality was observed in normal lung, whereas higher T cell density and diversity but lower clonality appeared to be present in later-stage lesions. Because all patients came from Japan and China, whether the findings apply to Western populations was uncertain. The findings rested on association rather than direct causation, and larger cohorts with long-term follow-up and longitudinal biopsies were considered necessary.

On this clone: Its antigen specificity is not known. No per-base quality is available; no much larger clone lies one base away.

TCR beta CDR3 regions were sequenced from DNA using the immunoSEQ hsTCRbeta Kit. Per the source publication's procedure: The ImmunoSEQ Analyzer was used to analyse the TCR sequencing data. T cell clonality was defined as 1 minus Pielou's evenness computed on productive rearrangements. T cell diversity was measured with the inverse Simpson index on productive templates. T cell density was defined as TCR beta template counts normalized to usable DNA, with usable DNA estimated by amplification and sequencing of housekeeping genes. Two-sided Kruskal-Wallis tests were used to compare TCR metrics across histologic stages. TCRdb re-hosts the immuneACCESS table, in-frame sequences only. Its copies lack some clones; in the studies checked, an unresolved V gene accounts for under half of them, and the cause for the rest is not known. V, J and clone size derive from that table, while D and trimming were established from the DNA sequence. The sample yields approximately 11,000 clones; about 74% were counted once. Jointly, the top ten make up around 29% of the sample.

The junction carries 9 bases between V and J, which are trimmed by 1 base and 2 bases respectively. The CDR3 covers 16 residues, taking in both the cysteine and the phenylalanine. Kept here is only the CDR3 DNA, which spans 48 bases and is read in frame from base 1. CDR1 and CDR2 were assigned from the germline V gene as SGHDN and FVKESK. Resection was performed on patients in Japan or China between the mid-2010s and the late 2010s. Histologic diagnosis of each case was confirmed independently by two lung cancer pathologists on H&E slides. DNA was isolated from FFPE tissue using the AllPrep DNA/RNA FFPE Kit.

Here the chain combines TRBV14 and TRBJ2-6, with a tentative D gene TRBD2 over 5 matching bases. The specimen was FFPE normal lung tissue adjacent to the tumor. The source is a person between 60 and 70 years old with lung adenocarcinoma. Some clones in this sample may be carry-over from other donors' samples. CDR3 sequence: CASSQGLATGANVLTF. The bases are TGTGCCAGCAGCCAAGGGTTAGCGACTGGGGCCAACGTCCTGACTTTC.